The clone carrying this TCR beta chain was seen at least ten times. Antigen specificity is unknown. Generation of TCR beta libraries employed quantitative 5'-RACE incorporating molecular barcodes. TCRdb re-called the 5' RACE reads with MiXCR, one entry per CDR3 protein. The table includes 210,000 or so distinct CDR3 sequences, around a quarter detected once. The V and J ends lost 6 bases and 1 base respectively, with 20 bases between them. This CDR3 has 16 residues. CDR1 and CDR2 (germline): DFQATT, SNEGSKA (reference sequence). The data stem from a study of CD8 T cells in ankylosing spondylitis. General study results and limits: Earlier reports found some motif variants in synovial fluid and blood in reactive arthritis. In ankylosing spondylitis patients, matched synovial fluid reportedly showed significant enrichment of disease-linked clones. Within ankylosing spondylitis blood, a TCR beta motif made up of roughly eight highly homologous variants appeared to be characteristic.

The sequence came from a male donor with ankylosing spondylitis or in good health (not recorded which). Source material: blood, either unsorted or a sorted T cell fraction (not recorded which). V usage is TRBV20-1 and J usage is TRBJ2-3, with TRBD2 as a possible D gene (5 bases). As DNA, the CDR3 is TGCAGTGCCACACTGTATAGGGCAGCGGGCACAGATACGCAGTATTTT. Translation gives CSATLYRAAGTDTQYF.